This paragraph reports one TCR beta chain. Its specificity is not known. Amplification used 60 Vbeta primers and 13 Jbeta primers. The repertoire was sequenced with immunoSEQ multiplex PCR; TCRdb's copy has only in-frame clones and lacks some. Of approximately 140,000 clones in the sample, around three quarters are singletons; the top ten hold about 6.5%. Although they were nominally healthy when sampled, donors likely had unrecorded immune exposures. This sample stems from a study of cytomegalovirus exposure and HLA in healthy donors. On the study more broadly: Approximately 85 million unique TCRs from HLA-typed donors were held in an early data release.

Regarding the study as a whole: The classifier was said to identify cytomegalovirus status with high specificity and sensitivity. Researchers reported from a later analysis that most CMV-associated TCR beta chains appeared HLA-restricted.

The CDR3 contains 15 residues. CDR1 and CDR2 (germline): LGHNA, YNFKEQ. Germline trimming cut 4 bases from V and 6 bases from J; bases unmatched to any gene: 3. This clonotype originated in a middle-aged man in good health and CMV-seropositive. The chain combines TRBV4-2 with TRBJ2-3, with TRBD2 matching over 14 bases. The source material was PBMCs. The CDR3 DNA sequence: TGTGCCAGCAGCCCGACTAGCGGGGGGGCCGATACGCAGTATTTT. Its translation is CASSPTSGGADTQYF.